This T cell receptor (beta chain) appears in the sequencing data of a study of T cell responses to AZD1222 COVID-19 vaccine. Findings and caveats of the study: The peak T cell response came first, and repertoires were sampled only after it. The donor cohort was predominantly white British with a female majority, and clonal diversity may have been underestimated. Reportedly, nearly half of unique spike TCRs recognized epitopes outside B.1.351/B.1.1.7 mutations.

In the case of this clone: The antigen remains unidentified.

The germline V gene has CDR1 MNHEY and CDR2 SMNVEV (reference sequence). V shed 5 bases and J shed 11 bases, with 21 bases lying between them. CDR3 length: 14 residues. Sequenced by immunoSEQ multiplex PCR; TCRdb stores in-frame clones only, minus some. The sample yields roughly 120,000 clones, around 84% seen once. The sample consisted of peripheral blood, taken on day 0 of AZD1222 vaccination. This clonotype was sampled from an adult in good health. The chain links TRBV27 to TRBJ1-1; no firm D call. CDR3 sequence: CASSPRIRRAGAFF. CDR3 in DNA: TGTGCCAGCAGTCCTCGGATCAGGCGGGCTGGGGCTTTCTTT.